Each of the 21 T cell receptor beta chains below was sequenced from the same sample in a study of identical twins. TCRdb ran MiXCR on the 5' RACE reads and lists one entry per CDR3 protein. The repertoire holds around 650,000 distinct CDR3 sequences, roughly 7.2% seen once, with 1.5% to 2% in the top ten. This same sample was also part of a study on yellow fever vaccine responses in identical twins.

Sequenced sample: PBMCs. The receptors here all came from a woman between 18 and 30 years old in good health.

This chain joins TRBV6-1 and TRBJ2-2, with unresolved D. Germline loops: CDR1 MNHNS, CDR2 SASEGT. The CDR3 has 14 residues. Trimming stripped 1 base from V and 3 bases from J, with 6 bases between. As DNA, the CDR3 is TGTGCCAGCAGTGAAGGGCCCGACACCGGGGAGCTGTTTTTT. Translating it yields CASSEGPDTGELFF.

The chain couples TRBV12-3 or TRBV12-4 to TRBJ2-7; 7 nucleotides match TRBD2. Trimming cost V 2 bases and J 2 bases; bases outside gene matches: 9. The CDR3 consists of 16 residues. CDR3: CASSLTASGGPYEQYV. The DNA of the CDR3 is TGTGCCAGCAGTTTAACAGCGTCGGGGGGACCCTACGAGCAGTACGTC.

Only a few counts were recorded for this clonotype. V usage is TRBV14 and J usage is TRBJ2-1, with D perhaps matching TRBD1 (5 bases). Trimming removed 2 bases from V and 10 bases from J, with 18 bases in between. Germline lookup yields CDR1 SGHDN and CDR2 FVKESK. The CDR3 extends over 15 amino acids. The CDR3 is CASSQQGAESYEQFF. The CDR3 DNA sequence: TGTGCCAGCAGCCAACAGGGCGCAGAGTCATACGAGCAGTTCTTC. Variable domain in full (rest from reference TRBV14 and TRBJ2-1): EAGVTQFPSHSVIEKGQTVTLRCDPISGHDNLYWYRRVMGKEIKFLLHFVKESKQDESGMPNNRFLAERTGGTYSTLKVQPAELEDSGVYFCASSQQGAESYEQFFGPGTRLTVL.

This clonotype came up a few times. This chain uses TRBV5-1 with TRBJ1-4, with a tentative D call TRBD1 (5 bases). In germline, CDR1 is SGHRS, CDR2 YFSETQ. The CDR3 length is 16 residues. V dropped 0 bases and J dropped 7 bases, with 16 bases sitting between them. Here the CDR3 reads CASSLEPGTRSEKLFF. In nucleotides, the CDR3 is TGCGCCAGCAGCTTGGAGCCGGGGACTAGGAGTGAAAAACTGTTTTTT.

The J gene is TRBJ2-7, the V gene TRBV20-1; a weak D match, TRBD2 (6 bases). The CDR3 loop spans 13 amino acids. V lost 2 bases to trimming and J lost 5 bases, with 13 bases between them. CDR1 is DFQATT and CDR2 is SNEGSKA in the germline V gene (reference sequence). The CDR3 DNA reads as TGCAGTGCTAGAATTGCGGGAATCGACGAGCAGTACTTC. It encodes CSARIAGIDEQYF.

There are many counts of this clonotype. The chain links TRBV29-1 to TRBJ2-1, with TRBD1 matching 7 bases. The CDR3 is made up of 14 amino acids. Germline trimming cut 4 bases from V and 5 bases from J; bases unmatched to any gene: 8. Germline-derived CDR1 and CDR2 are SQVTM and ANQGSEA. CDR3 sequence (DNA): TGCAGCGTTGGAAGACAGGGCGTGAACAATGAGCAGTTCTTC. Translated: CSVGRQGVNNEQFF.

The table lists this clonotype with a few counts. The chain links TRBV19 to TRBJ2-2, with 9 bases aligning to TRBD1. The V segment lost 3 bases and the J segment 7 bases; nucleotides outside the gene matches: 3. The length of the CDR3 is 14 residues. Germline assignment: CDR1 LNHDA and CDR2 SQIVND (reference sequence). The CDR3 DNA reads TGTGCCAGTAGTATTGGGACAGGGTTCGGGGAGCTGTTTTTT. This codes for CASSIGTGFGELFF. Full variable domain (outside the CDR3, taken from reference TRBV19 and TRBJ2-2): DGGITQSPKYLFRKEGQNVTLSCEQNLNHDAMYWYRQDPGQGLRLIYYSQIVNDFQKGDIAEGYSVSREKKESFPLTVTSAQKNPTAFYLCASSIGTGFGELFFGEGSRLTVL.

This clonotype came up a few times. V usage is TRBV10-2 and J usage is TRBJ2-2; D remains unclear. Trimming shortened V by 4 bases and J by 1 base, and 7 bases separated the two germline ends. The CDR3 extends over 14 amino acids. Germline CDR1 is WSHSY and CDR2 is SAAADI. As DNA, the CDR3 is TGCGCCAGCAGTGGGGCGAAGAACACCGGGGAGCTGTTTTTT. This encodes CASSGAKNTGELFF.

This clonotype has more than one count but fewer than ten. The rearrangement joins TRBV29-1 to TRBJ2-2; D gene unclear. V lost 7 bases, J lost 4 bases, and 10 bases lay in between. The CDR3 extends over 12 amino acids. Germline CDR1 SQVTM, CDR2 ANQGSEA. The CDR3 reads CSGVAGTGELFF. CDR3 nucleotides: TGCAGCGGGGTAGCTGGCACCGGGGAGCTGTTTTTT.

V and J are TRBV4-1 and TRBJ1-1, with TRBD1 matching over 7 bases. The length of the CDR3 is 15 residues. J was trimmed by 7 bases and V by 0 bases; bases with no gene match: 8. Germline CDR1 MGHRA, CDR2 YSYEKL. The CDR3 region is CASSQEGGGDDEAFF. As DNA, the CDR3 is TGCGCCAGCAGCCAAGAGGGAGGGGGCGACGATGAAGCTTTCTTT.

The J gene is TRBJ1-1, the V gene TRBV29-1; 8 bases map to TRBD1. CDR1 is SQVTM, CDR2 ANQGSEA, per germline. This CDR3 is built from 14 residues. V was pared by 4 bases and J by 2 bases, with 6 bases of the junction left unmatched. The CDR3 loop is CSVATAGGNTEAFF. The CDR3 DNA reads TGCAGCGTTGCCACAGCAGGGGGCAACACTGAAGCTTTCTTT.

The table lists this clonotype with a few counts. The V and J genes are TRBV24-1 and TRBJ2-5; D remains ambiguous. The CDR3 covers 17 residues. Deletions cut 1 base from V and 5 bases from J, with 19 bases between. Germline lookup yields CDR1 KGHDR and CDR2 SFDVKD. CDR3 loop: CATSDFSGLGQAETQYF. CDR3 nucleotides: TGTGCCACCAGTGATTTCTCGGGCCTCGGGCAGGCGGAGACCCAGTACTTC.

The chain employs TRBV7-9 and TRBJ2-1; no reliable D call. In germline, CDR1 is SEHNR, CDR2 FQNEAQ (reference sequence). This CDR3 is built from 15 residues. V was pared by 3 bases and J by 4 bases, with 13 bases between. Here the CDR3 reads CASSFVRLEYNEQFF. In nucleotides, the CDR3 is TGTGCCAGCAGCTTCGTTAGACTCGAGTACAATGAGCAGTTCTTC.

This rearrangement joins TRBV25-1 to TRBJ2-1; tentatively, D is TRBD2 (6 bases). Germline V gene sequence: CDR1 MGHDK, CDR2 SYGVNS. The CDR3 consists of 13 residues. Trimming removed 2 bases at V and 16 bases at J, with 18 bases between. CDR3 residues: CASSEGLASRYFF. The CDR3 nucleotides read TGTGCCAGCAGTGAAGGGCTAGCGTCCCGTTATTTCTTC.

This clonotype was seen many times. The chain combines TRBV5-1 with TRBJ2-5; TRBD2 matches 10 bases. Germline CDR1 is SGHRS and CDR2 is YFSETQ. This CDR3 region has 16 residues. Unmatched junction bases numbered 8, after V lost 4 bases and J lost 2 bases. CDR3 loop: CASSPGSSGGQETQYF. Here the CDR3 DNA reads TGCGCCAGCAGCCCTGGGTCTAGCGGGGGACAAGAGACCCAGTACTTC.

The chain carries TRBV9 and TRBJ2-1; 9 positions agree with TRBD1. This CDR3 has 17 amino acids. J lost 4 bases, V lost 3 bases, and 11 bases had no gene match. The germline V gene encodes CDR1 SGDLS and CDR2 YYNGEE. The CDR3 loop reads CASSASAGTGLYNEQFF. The CDR3, as DNA: TGTGCCAGCAGCGCATCGGCCGGGACAGGGCTTTACAATGAGCAGTTCTTC.

The CDR3 here is CASSLLGAQYGYTF. The CDR3 DNA reads TGCGCCAGCAGCTTGTTGGGGGCACAGTATGGCTACACCTTC. The chain employs TRBV5-1 and TRBJ1-2; perhaps TRBD1 as D (6 bases). CDR1 and CDR2 (germline): SGHRS, YFSETQ. The CDR3 runs to 14 residues. V shed 1 base and J shed 5 bases, with 12 bases lying between them.

This clonotype was picked up a small number of times. CDR3 sequence reads: CASSQRGLSDTQYF. CDR3 DNA: TGTGCCAGCAGCCAGCGCGGCCTTTCAGATACGCAGTATTTT. This chain joins TRBV14 and TRBJ2-3; D call uncertain. Germline V gives CDR1 SGHDN, CDR2 FVKESK. The CDR3 has 14 residues. Trimming cost V 3 bases and J 4 bases, with 11 bases left between them.

The sample holds a few counts of this clonotype. V and J are TRBV13 and TRBJ2-2, with TRBD1 matching 9 bases. The CDR3 extends over 16 amino acids. Germline assignment: CDR1 PRHDT and CDR2 FYEKMQ (reference sequence). The V gene end was trimmed by 4 bases and the J gene end by 4 bases; junction bases not matched to a gene: 7. Here the CDR3 reads CASSSGQGTGTGELFF. CDR3 sequence (DNA): TGTGCCAGCAGCTCGGGACAGGGAACGGGCACCGGGGAGCTGTTTTTT.

This clonotype was seen a handful of times. This chain links TRBV4-2 with TRBJ1-2; the D is unclear. The CDR3 is made up of 15 amino acids. From germline, CDR1 is LGHNA and CDR2 YNFKEQ. V dropped 4 bases and J dropped 4 bases, with 16 bases sitting between them. DNA for the CDR3: TGTGCCAGCAGCCCAGCCGGGATCGAGGGCTATGGCTACACCTTC. Encoded protein: CASSPAGIEGYGYTF.

This clonotype occurred a few times. The chain recombines TRBV2 with TRBJ2-7; D remains unclear. The CDR3 is made up of 12 amino acids. Per the germline V gene, CDR1 is SNHLY and CDR2 is FYNNEI. Trimming took 2 bases from V and 4 from J, leaving 6 bases between them. CDR3 residues: CASSELGYEQYV. CDR3 nucleotides: TGTGCCAGCAGTGAATTGGGGTACGAGCAGTACGTC.